The clone carrying this TCR beta chain was picked up many times. Its antigen remains unidentified. Original processing notes: Variation in CDR3 across clinicopathological groups served as the basis for constructing a distant-metastasis classifier in papillary thyroid cancer. With MiXCR, TCRdb called clones anew from the PCR reads. What appears here as the V and J calls and clone size reflects TCRdb's work, not the paper's. The table includes some 14,000 clones, around 25% detected once. V was pared by 1 base and J by 0 bases, with 9 bases between. The CDR3 extends over 16 amino acids. In germline, CDR1 is SGHVS, CDR2 FQNEAQ. The data belong to a study of metastatic and nonmetastatic thyroid tumors. Across the whole study: Repertoire comparison spanned blood and tumor or nodule tissue of malignant and benign thyroid patients.

The study's findings and limits: As reported, TCR beta diversity in blood and tumor was significantly higher in malignant thyroid tumors than in benign nodules.

Treatment of any kind had been given to no patient before thyroid surgery. Sequenced: tumor tissue. The V gene is TRBV7-8, the J gene TRBJ2-2; D unresolved. The clonotype originates from a female donor with papillary thyroid cancer or a benign thyroid nodule (not recorded which). Some clones in this sample may be carry-over from other donors' samples. In DNA form, the CDR3 reads TGTGCCAGCAGCTTAGGGCGGCAGTCGAACACCGGGGAGCTGTTTTTT. It is translated as CASSLGRQSNTGELFF.